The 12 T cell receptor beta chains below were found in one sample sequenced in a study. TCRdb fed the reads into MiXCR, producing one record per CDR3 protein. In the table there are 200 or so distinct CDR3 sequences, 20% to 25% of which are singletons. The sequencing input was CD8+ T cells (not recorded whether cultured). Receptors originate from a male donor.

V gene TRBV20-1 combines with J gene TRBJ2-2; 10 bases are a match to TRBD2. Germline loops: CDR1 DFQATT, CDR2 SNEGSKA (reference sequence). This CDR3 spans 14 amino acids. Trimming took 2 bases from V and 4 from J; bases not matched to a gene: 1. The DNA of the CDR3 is TGCAGTGCTAGATTAGCGGGAGGCACCGGGGAGCTGTTTTTT. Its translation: CSARLAGGTGELFF.

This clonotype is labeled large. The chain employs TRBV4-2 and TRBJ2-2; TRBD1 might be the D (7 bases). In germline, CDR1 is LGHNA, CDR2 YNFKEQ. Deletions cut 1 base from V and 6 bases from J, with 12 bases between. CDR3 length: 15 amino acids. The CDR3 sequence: CASSQGTGEAGELFF. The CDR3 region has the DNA TGTGCCAGCAGCCAAGGAACAGGGGAGGCCGGGGAGCTGTTTTTT.

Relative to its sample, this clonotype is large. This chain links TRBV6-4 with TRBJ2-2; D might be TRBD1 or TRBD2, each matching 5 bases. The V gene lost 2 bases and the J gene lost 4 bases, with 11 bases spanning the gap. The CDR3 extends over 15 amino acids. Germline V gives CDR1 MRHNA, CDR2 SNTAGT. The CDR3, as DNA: TGTGCCAGCAGTGACGGGGGTGGGACCACCGGGGAGCTGTTTTTT. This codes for CASSDGGGTTGELFF.

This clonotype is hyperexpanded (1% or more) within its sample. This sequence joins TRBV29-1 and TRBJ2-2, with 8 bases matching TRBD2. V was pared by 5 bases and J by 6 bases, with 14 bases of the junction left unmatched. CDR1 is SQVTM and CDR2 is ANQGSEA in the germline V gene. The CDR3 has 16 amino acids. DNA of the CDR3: TGCAGCGTTCGAACCGGGACTAGATCATTCTCCGGGGAGCTGTTTTTT. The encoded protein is CSVRTGTRSFSGELFF.

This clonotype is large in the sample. This CDR3 reads CASSFFPNTEAFF. DNA for the CDR3: TGCGCCAGCAGCTTCTTCCCGAACACTGAAGCTTTCTTT. The V call is TRBV5-1, the J call TRBJ1-1; D call uncertain. Germline lookup yields CDR1 SGHRS and CDR2 YFSETQ. The V end was cut by 2 bases, the J end by 1 base, with 6 bases between. The CDR3 covers 13 residues.

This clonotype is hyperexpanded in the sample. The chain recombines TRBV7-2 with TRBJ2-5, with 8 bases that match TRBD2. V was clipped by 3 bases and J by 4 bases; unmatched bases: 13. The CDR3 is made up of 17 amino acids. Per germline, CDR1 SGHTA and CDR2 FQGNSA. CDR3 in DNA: TGTGCCAGCAGCTTCTTTGTGGGAGCGGGGGTGGGAGAGACCCAGTACTTC. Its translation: CASSFFVGAGVGETQYF. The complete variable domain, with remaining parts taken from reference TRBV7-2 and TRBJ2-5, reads GAGVSQSPSNKVTEKGKDVELRCDPISGHTALYWYRQSLGQGLEFLIYFQGNSAPDKSGLPSDRFSAERTGGSVSTLTIQRTQQEDSAVYLCASSFFVGAGVGETQYFGPGTRLLVL.

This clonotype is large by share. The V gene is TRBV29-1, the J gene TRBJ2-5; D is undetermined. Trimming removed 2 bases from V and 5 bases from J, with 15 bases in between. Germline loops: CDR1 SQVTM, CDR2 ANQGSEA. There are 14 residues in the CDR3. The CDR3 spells CSVESLDRGETQYF. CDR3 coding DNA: TGCAGCGTTGAATCTCTAGATCGTGGCGAGACCCAGTACTTC.

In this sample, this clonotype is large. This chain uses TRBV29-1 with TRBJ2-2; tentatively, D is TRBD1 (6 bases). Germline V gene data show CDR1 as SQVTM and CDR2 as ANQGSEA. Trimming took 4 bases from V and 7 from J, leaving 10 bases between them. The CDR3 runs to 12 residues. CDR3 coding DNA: TGCAGCGTTGCCACAGGGCGCGGGGAGCTGTTTTTT. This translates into CSVATGRGELFF.

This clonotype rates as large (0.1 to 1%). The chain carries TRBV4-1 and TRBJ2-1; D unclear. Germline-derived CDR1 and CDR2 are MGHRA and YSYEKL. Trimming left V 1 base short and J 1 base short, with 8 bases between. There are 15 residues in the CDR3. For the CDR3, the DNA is TGCGCCAGCAGCCAAGTACAGTCTTCCTACAATGAGCAGTTCTTC. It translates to CASSQVQSSYNEQFF.

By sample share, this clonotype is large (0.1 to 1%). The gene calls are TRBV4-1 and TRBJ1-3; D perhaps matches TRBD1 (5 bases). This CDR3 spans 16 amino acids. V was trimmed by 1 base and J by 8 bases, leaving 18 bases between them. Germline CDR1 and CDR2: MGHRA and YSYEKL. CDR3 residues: CASSQARRGFEDTIYF. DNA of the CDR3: TGCGCCAGCAGCCAAGCGCGCCGGGGGTTCGAGGACACCATATATTTT.

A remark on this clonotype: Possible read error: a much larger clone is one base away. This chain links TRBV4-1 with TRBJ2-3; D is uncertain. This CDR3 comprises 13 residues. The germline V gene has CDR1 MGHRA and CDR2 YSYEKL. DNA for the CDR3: TGCGGCAGCAGTGACACTTACACAGATACGCAGTATTTT. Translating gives CGSSDTYTDTQYF.

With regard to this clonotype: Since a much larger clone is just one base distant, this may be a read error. The CDR3 DNA reads TGCAGCGCACCCTTGACATGCAATGAGCAGTTCTTC. Translation gives CSAPLTCNEQFF. This chain links TRBV29-1 with TRBJ2-1; D not resolved. In germline, CDR1 is SQVTM, CDR2 ANQGSEA. The CDR3 runs to 12 residues. The V and J ends lost 7 bases and 6 bases respectively, with 13 bases between them.